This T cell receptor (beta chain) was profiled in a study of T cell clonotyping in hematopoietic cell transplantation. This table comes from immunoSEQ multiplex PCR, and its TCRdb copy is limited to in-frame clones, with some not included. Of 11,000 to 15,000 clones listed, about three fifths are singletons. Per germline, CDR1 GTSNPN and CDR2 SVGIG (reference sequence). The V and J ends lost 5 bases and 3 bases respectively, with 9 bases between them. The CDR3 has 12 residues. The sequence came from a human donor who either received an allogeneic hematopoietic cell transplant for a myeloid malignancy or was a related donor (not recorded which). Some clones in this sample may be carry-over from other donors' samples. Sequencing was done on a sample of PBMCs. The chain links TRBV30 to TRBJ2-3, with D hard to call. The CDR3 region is CAWSELTDTQYF. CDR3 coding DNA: TGTGCCTGGTCCGAGCTAACAGATACGCAGTATTTT.